These 10 T cell receptor beta chains share one sample of origin, sequenced in a study of control samples from healthy donors and cancer patients. The repertoire was sequenced with immunoSEQ multiplex PCR; TCRdb's copy has only in-frame clones and lacks some. Of 120,000 to 150,000 clones in the sample, roughly 92% were seen once. The sequencing sample was made of blood. The receptors here all came from a man aged 40-49 years in good health.

The V and J genes are TRBV18 and TRBJ1-1; possibly TRBD1 for D (5 bases). The germline CDR1 and CDR2 sequences are KGHSH and LQKENI. The CDR3 is 13 residues long. V was clipped by 6 bases and J by 5 bases, with 13 bases between them. CDR3: CASSEGEGTEAFF. Here the CDR3 DNA reads TGTGCCAGCTCGGAAGGGGAAGGAACTGAAGCTTTCTTT.

The chain uses TRBV3-1 (or the pseudogene TRBV3-2) and TRBJ2-7; tentatively, D is TRBD1 (6 bases). The CDR3 is 14 amino acids. V was clipped by 0 bases and J by 6 bases, with 12 bases between them. Germline CDR1 LGHDT, CDR2 YNNKEL (reference sequence). The CDR3: CASSQERLQGEQYF. DNA for the CDR3: TGTGCCAGCAGCCAAGAGAGGTTACAGGGCGAGCAGTACTTC.

The chain is built from TRBV3-1 (or the pseudogene TRBV3-2) and TRBJ1-6; D is ambiguous. Trimming stripped 4 bases from V and 6 bases from J, with 13 bases between. This CDR3 region has 15 residues. Germline V lookup: CDR1 LGHDT, CDR2 YNNKEL (reference sequence). Written as DNA, the CDR3 is TGTGCCAGCAGCCGAATTTCCGGGCTTAATTCACCCCTCCACTTT. It translates to CASSRISGLNSPLHF.

This chain connects TRBV28 to TRBJ1-1; weak D call: TRBD1 (5 bases). CDR3 length equals 15 residues. The V gene lost 5 bases and the J gene lost 0 bases, with 13 bases spanning the gap. Germline CDR1 MDHEN, CDR2 SYDVKM. The CDR3 bases are TGTGCCAGCAGTATCCTGACAGAAATGAACACTGAAGCTTTCTTT. Protein product: CASSILTEMNTEAFF.

The chain is built from TRBV5-1 and TRBJ2-1, with 12 nucleotides matching TRBD2. Germline CDR1 and CDR2: SGHRS and YFSETQ. The junction had 3 bases not matched to a gene; V was cut back by 4 bases and J by 4 bases. The CDR3 runs to 15 residues. CDR3 sequence (DNA): TGCGCCAGCAGCGTGACTAGCGGGAGTTACAATGAGCAGTTCTTC. It specifies CASSVTSGSYNEQFF.

The rearrangement joins TRBV24-1 to TRBJ2-5; D possibly uses TRBD1 or TRBD2 (5 bases each). The CDR3 length is 16 residues. Germline CDR1 reads KGHDR; CDR2 reads SFDVKD. V gave up 3 bases and J gave up 5 bases, with 18 bases separating them. The CDR3 DNA follows: TGTGCCACCAGTGATACGGGGACCTCCCACAGGGAGACCCAGTACTTC. Translated, it gives CATSDTGTSHRETQYF.

The chain joins TRBV27 to TRBJ1-2, with 7 positions matching TRBD1. V shed 3 bases, J shed 2 bases, and the junction held 6 bases outside the gene matches. Germline CDR1 is MNHEY and CDR2 is SMNVEV (reference sequence). This CDR3 region has 15 residues. The CDR3 nucleotides read TGTGCCAGCAGTTTTCTCCCGGGACAGAACTATGGCTACACCTTC. Translated: CASSFLPGQNYGYTF.

The chain couples TRBV3-1 (or the pseudogene TRBV3-2) to TRBJ1-2; the D gene is possibly TRBD1 (5 bases). The CDR3 has 12 residues. Germline CDR1 reads LGHDT; CDR2 reads YNNKEL (reference sequence). The CDR3 loop reads CAAGLANYGYTF. CDR3 in DNA: TGTGCAGCAGGGTTAGCTAACTATGGCTACACCTTC.

This chain joins TRBV11-2 and TRBJ1-2, with D possibly matching TRBD1 (5 bases). The length of the CDR3 is 16 residues. The V gene lost 1 base and the J gene lost 2 bases, with 14 bases spanning the gap. The germline V gene has CDR1 SGHAT and CDR2 FQNNGV. The CDR3 protein is CASSLVAGKANYGYTF. DNA for the CDR3: TGTGCCAGCAGCTTAGTTGCAGGGAAAGCCAACTATGGCTACACCTTC.

The chain recombines TRBV4-3 with TRBJ2-3; tentative D call: TRBD1 (6 bases). The CDR3 loop spans 13 amino acids. The V end lost 4 bases, the J end lost 4 bases, and 9 bases lay between the germline ends. Per the germline V gene, CDR1 is LGHNA and CDR2 is YSLEER. The CDR3: CASSPGVADTQYF. Here the CDR3 DNA reads TGCGCCAGCAGCCCAGGGGTTGCAGATACGCAGTATTTT.